This T cell receptor beta chain was sequenced in a study of blood T cell repertoires in COVID-19. The table came from immunoSEQ multiplex PCR; TCRdb's copy has only in-frame clones and leaves some out. The top ten clones hold under 2% of a sample with around 260,000 clones, about 86% of them seen once. CDR1 and CDR2 from the germline V gene are MNHEY and SVGAGI. V shed 6 bases and J 6 bases; nucleotides not matched to a gene: 9. The CDR3 covers 15 residues. The chain carries TRBV6-5 and TRBJ2-3; 10 bases align to TRBD2. The receptor comes from a man between 25 and 39 years old with active or convalescent COVID-19. The sequencing input was peripheral blood. The CDR3 DNA follows: TGTGCCAGCAGACCAAGCGGGGGGGCATGGGATACGCAGTATTTT. Its protein is CASRPSGGAWDTQYF.